These 30 T cell receptor beta chains share one sample of origin, sequenced in a study of regulatory T cells in long-lasting Graves disease (dated by TCRdb to about 2021). According to the study, the label for this sample's time point signals: persistent/refractory GD, antithyroid drugs over 5 years with positive TRAb. For both TCR sequencing and RNA sequencing, RNA was extracted from PBMCs in TRIzol. Libraries were made using multiplex PCR. Data came from an Illumina HiSeq 4000. To build TCR beta libraries, CDR3 regions were amplified by Arm-PCR using iRepertoire HTBI primers. TCRdb trimmed the raw reads at Q25, called clones with MiXCR and kept productive beta chains. Rows with a matching CDR3 protein are joined into one entry that keeps the most common DNA and genes. The sample records some 370,000 distinct CDR3 sequences, roughly 25% of which are singletons. The ten most abundant clones make up about 27% of the sample.

Sequenced material: peripheral blood mononuclear cells (PBMCs), taken when the disease was refractory, from a patient treated with antithyroid drugs. The source is a woman in her thirties or forties with Graves disease. Donor details come from another sample of the same person, matched by shared clones.

This clonotype showed up just a few times. This chain links TRBV29-1 with TRBJ1-2; a possible D gene is TRBD1 (5 bases). CDR3 size: 13 residues. Germline V CDR1 and CDR2: SQVTM, ANQGSEA. With 0 bases removed from V and 7 bases from J, the gap between germline ends came to 12 bases. CDR3 amino acids: CSVEELGLGGYTF. DNA of the CDR3: TGCAGCGTTGAAGAACTGGGACTGGGTGGCTACACCTTC.

This clonotype has at least ten counts. The V and J genes are TRBV28 and TRBJ2-6; D remains ambiguous. The CDR3 contains 16 residues. Trimming removed 8 bases from V and 0 bases from J, with 14 bases in between. Germline-derived CDR1 and CDR2 are MDHEN and SYDVKM. Here the CDR3 DNA reads TGTGCCAGCCAGCCCGACGTAACCTCTGGGGCCAACGTCCTGACTTTC. This codes for CASQPDVTSGANVLTF.

In this sample, this clonotype turned up many times. The chain links TRBV6-1 to TRBJ2-5; possible D gene TRBD2, 6 bases. Looked up from germline, CDR1 is MNHNS and CDR2 is SASEGT. V was cut by 3 bases and J by 1 base, with 15 bases left in between. The CDR3 length is 16 residues. CDR3 DNA: TGTGCCAGCAGTGAGATAGGAGGGGCCCTCCAAGAGACCCAGTACTTC. Protein sequence: CASSEIGGALQETQYF.

The table lists this clonotype with many counts. The V gene is TRBV10-3, the J gene TRBJ1-1, with D possibly matching TRBD1 (6 bases). The CDR3 spans 15 residues. Trimming removed 3 bases at V and 1 base at J, with 12 bases between. The germline CDR1 and CDR2 sequences are ENHRY and SYGVKD. The CDR3 loop is CAISDGGLGNTEAFF. CDR3 nucleotide sequence: TGTGCCATCAGTGATGGGGGGCTCGGGAACACTGAAGCTTTCTTT.

This clonotype was counted a single time. CDR3 DNA: TGTGCCAGCAGCCGGCTCTTGCGGTATAATTCACCCCTCCACTTT. Translation: CASSRLLRYNSPLHF. The chain is built from TRBV4-2 and TRBJ1-6; D gene uncertain. The V gene's germline CDR1 is LGHNA and CDR2 YNFKEQ. V lost 4 bases, J lost 4 bases, and 11 bases lay in between. The CDR3 has 15 amino acids.

This clonotype was observed a few times. This sequence joins TRBV5-1 and TRBJ2-5, with D unresolved. The CDR3 is made up of 13 amino acids. V gave up 5 bases and J gave up 3 bases, with 11 bases separating them. Per germline, CDR1 SGHRS and CDR2 YFSETQ. CDR3 amino acids: CASRWQSKETQYF. CDR3 in DNA: TGCGCCAGCAGGTGGCAGTCTAAAGAGACCCAGTACTTC.

Only a few counts were recorded for this clonotype. The CDR3 DNA follows: TGTGCCACCAGCAGAGAGGAGCTAGCGGGAGCCTACGAGCAGTACTTC. Encoded protein: CATSREELAGAYEQYF. The rearrangement links TRBV15 to TRBJ2-7; 10 positions agree with TRBD2. The CDR3 consists of 16 residues. The junction had 4 bases not matched to a gene; V was cut back by 0 bases and J by 2 bases. Germline lookup yields CDR1 LNHNV and CDR2 YYDKDF (reference sequence). The variable domain in full, completed from reference TRBV15 and TRBJ2-7, reads DAMVIQNPRYQVTQFGKPVTLSCSQTLNHNVMYWYQQKSSQAPKLLFHYYDKDFNNEADTPDNFQSRRPNTSFCFLDIRSPGLGDTAMYLCATSREELAGAYEQYFGPGTRLTVT.

This clonotype was counted between two and nine times. The chain has TRBV7-3 and TRBJ2-7; D gene ambiguous. V shed 1 base and J shed 4 bases, with 8 bases lying between them. Germline V gives CDR1 SGHTA, CDR2 FQGTGA. This CDR3 has 13 amino acids. CDR3 in DNA: TGTGCCAGCAGCTTAAGTCAAGAATACGAGCAGTACTTC. Its protein is CASSLSQEYEQYF.

Only a few counts were recorded for this clonotype. The rearrangement joins TRBV7-9 to TRBJ2-5; D may match TRBD1 or TRBD2 (5 bases each). Germline assignment: CDR1 SEHNR and CDR2 FQNEAQ (reference sequence). The CDR3 runs to 14 residues. Trimming took 5 bases from V and 5 from J, leaving 15 bases between them. The CDR3 DNA is TGTGCCAGCAGCCACCCGGGGCGCCGGGAGACCCAGTACTTC. This translates into CASSHPGRRETQYF.

A remark on this clonotype: One end of the junction fails to match germline, which may point to a read error. V gene TRBV27 combines with J gene TRBJ2-7; a possible D gene is TRBD1 (6 bases). Per germline, CDR1 MNHEY and CDR2 SMNVEV (reference sequence). CDR3 size: 13 residues. In DNA, the CDR3 is TGTGCCAACAGTTTAGGGGGACCGTACGAGCAGTACTTC. Translating gives CANSLGGPYEQYF.

J is TRBJ2-1 and V is TRBV5-1; the D is unclear. CDR1 SGHRS and CDR2 YFSETQ come from the germline V gene. V dropped 2 bases and J dropped 9 bases, with 12 bases sitting between them. CDR3 length equals 13 residues. The CDR3 sequence: CASSFLFSPEQFF. CDR3 nucleotides: TGCGCCAGCAGCTTTCTGTTTTCCCCTGAGCAGTTCTTC.

In this sample, this clonotype turned up many times. The chain couples TRBV28 to TRBJ2-7, with TRBD2 matching over 11 bases. The V segment lost 7 bases and the J segment 2 bases; nucleotides outside the gene matches: 4. The CDR3 totals 14 residues. CDR1 MDHEN and CDR2 SYDVKM come from the germline V gene. The CDR3 is CASTGLAGTYEQYF. The CDR3, as DNA: TGTGCCAGCACCGGACTAGCGGGTACCTACGAGCAGTACTTC.

This clonotype was found a few times. This chain connects TRBV12-3 or TRBV12-4 to TRBJ2-6, with 8 bases aligning to TRBD1. V shed 6 bases, J shed 2 bases, and the junction held 6 bases outside the gene matches. The CDR3 runs 16 residues. The CDR3 is CASSRDRGAGANVLTF. The CDR3 region has the DNA TGTGCCAGCAGCAGAGACAGGGGCGCTGGGGCCAACGTCCTGACTTTC.

This clonotype was detected many times. V gene TRBV28 combines with J gene TRBJ2-5, with 10 bases identical to TRBD1. This CDR3 has 16 residues. The germline gives CDR1 MDHEN, CDR2 SYDVKM. V shed 6 bases and J 5 bases; nucleotides not matched to a gene: 12. CDR3 region: CASRSGPTGGRETQYF. DNA of the CDR3: TGTGCCAGCAGGTCCGGACCGACAGGGGGCAGGGAGACCCAGTACTTC.

This clonotype has a count of ten or more. The chain employs TRBV12-3 or TRBV12-4 and TRBJ1-1, with a possible D match to TRBD1 (6 bases). The ends were cut back, 5 bases at V and 6 bases at J, with 13 bases in the middle. The CDR3 has 13 amino acids. Written as DNA, the CDR3 is TGTGCCAGCAGTCCGCCCCCAGGGGCTGAAGCTTTCTTT. Encoded protein: CASSPPPGAEAFF.

The genes are TRBV20-1 and TRBJ2-2; 11 nucleotides match TRBD1. Trimming at V came to 3 bases and at J to 7 bases, leaving 13 bases not matched to a gene. This CDR3 is built from 17 residues. Per the germline V gene, CDR1 is DFQATT and CDR2 is SNEGSKA (reference sequence). The DNA of the CDR3 is TGCAGTGCTAGCGGACCCGGGACAGGGGGACCAAGCGGGGAGCTGTTTTTT. Residues: CSASGPGTGGPSGELFF.

The chain carries TRBV4-2 and TRBJ1-4; 7 bases line up with TRBD1. There are 17 residues in the CDR3. The germline gives CDR1 LGHNA, CDR2 YNFKEQ. J gave up 5 bases and V 1 base, and 10 bases lay outside the gene matches. The CDR3 region has the DNA TGTGCCAGCAGCCAAGCCCGACAGGGAGGTTGGAATGAAAAACTGTTTTTT. This gives the protein CASSQARQGGWNEKLFF.

This clonotype was counted only a few times. This chain links TRBV15 with TRBJ2-2; 9 bases are a match to TRBD1. V shed 0 bases and J 2 bases; nucleotides not matched to a gene: 7. Per the germline V gene, CDR1 is LNHNV and CDR2 is YYDKDF (reference sequence). The length of the CDR3 is 18 residues. As DNA, the CDR3 is TGTGCCACCAGCAGAGACTCACAGGGGGCGACTAACACCGGGGAGCTGTTTTTT. Translating gives CATSRDSQGATNTGELFF.

The rearrangement joins TRBV29-1 to TRBJ1-4; possible D gene TRBD1, 5 bases. V was clipped by 4 bases and J by 4 bases, with 13 bases between them. Germline V CDR1 and CDR2: SQVTM, ANQGSEA. This CDR3 region has 14 residues. CDR3: CSVGTGAHNEKLFF. The CDR3 DNA reads as TGCAGCGTTGGGACCGGGGCTCATAATGAAAAACTGTTTTTT.

This clonotype was detected ten times or more. The chain carries TRBV6-2 or TRBV6-3 and TRBJ2-5; 11 positions agree with TRBD2. The length of the CDR3 is 16 residues. Trimming cost V 6 bases and J 0 bases; bases outside gene matches: 6. The germline gives CDR1 MNHEY, CDR2 SVGEGT. The CDR3 here is CASRVAGGIYQETQYF. For the CDR3, the DNA is TGTGCCAGCAGGGTAGCGGGAGGGATTTACCAAGAGACCCAGTACTTC.

The sample holds many counts of this clonotype. V and J are TRBV28 and TRBJ1-1, with D perhaps TRBD1 (5 bases). Germline CDR1 reads MDHEN; CDR2 reads SYDVKM. The CDR3 is 15 residues long. The V and J ends lost 6 bases and 2 bases respectively, with 16 bases between them. The CDR3 bases are TGTGCCAGCAGACCCTTAGGGGCGTCCAACACTGAAGCTTTCTTT. Translating it yields CASRPLGASNTEAFF.

The chain is built from TRBV20-1 and TRBJ2-7; 8 nucleotides match TRBD2. The V and J ends lost 4 bases and 2 bases, in that order; junction bases with no gene match: 4. The CDR3 is 13 residues long. The V gene's germline CDR1 is DFQATT and CDR2 SNEGSKA (reference sequence). Written as DNA, the CDR3 is TGCAGTGCTACCCCGGGACTAGCCTACGAGCAGTACTTC. It yields the protein CSATPGLAYEQYF.

This clonotype was counted many times. The V call is TRBV28, the J call TRBJ2-7; D remains ambiguous. Trimming took 5 bases from V and 2 from J, leaving 13 bases between them. The CDR3 runs to 14 residues. Looked up from germline, CDR1 is MDHEN and CDR2 is SYDVKM. As DNA, the CDR3 is TGTGCCAGCAGTCCCCGAGAAAAAACCTACGAGCAGTACTTC. Translated: CASSPREKTYEQYF.

Comments on this clonotype: A clone one base away is much larger, so this may be a read error. The V and J genes are TRBV15 and TRBJ2-4; D may be TRBD1 (6 bases). From germline, CDR1 is LNHNV and CDR2 YYDKDF (reference sequence). V shed 8 bases and J shed 9 bases, with 11 bases lying between them. The CDR3 runs 11 residues. CDR3 amino acids: CATGTPGIQYF. In DNA form, the CDR3 reads TGTGCCACCGGGACACCGGGCATTCAGTACTTC.

With respect to this clonotype: Since a much larger clone is just one base distant, this may be a read error. This chain connects TRBV7-9 to TRBJ1-2; 10 bases align to TRBD1. CDR3 size: 17 residues. Germline-derived CDR1 and CDR2 are SEHNR and FQNEAQ (reference sequence). The CDR3, as DNA: TGTGCCAGCAACTTAGCGCCGGGACAGGGGAAGGGCTATGGCTACACCTTC. This translates into CASNLAPGQGKGYGYTF. Using reference TRBV7-9 and TRBJ1-2 for the parts outside the CDR3, the full variable domain is DTGVSQNPRHKITKRGQNVTFRCDPISEHNRLYWYRQTLGQGPEFLTYFQNEAQLEKSRLLSDRFSAERPKGSFSTLEIQRTEQGDSAMYLCASNLAPGQGKGYGYTFGSGTRLTVV.

This clonotype was seen a handful of times. This chain uses TRBV6-1 with TRBJ2-2, with a weak D call TRBD2 (7 bases). In germline, CDR1 is MNHNS, CDR2 SASEGT. Deletions cut 2 bases from V and 6 bases from J, with 16 bases between. The length of the CDR3 is 16 residues. The chain's CDR3 is CASSEIGGRGSGELFF. CDR3 DNA: TGTGCCAGCAGTGAAATAGGAGGGAGGGGGTCCGGGGAGCTGTTTTTT.

This clonotype was seen a handful of times. The chain employs TRBV29-1 and TRBJ2-7, with 8 bases identical to TRBD1. From germline, CDR1 is SQVTM and CDR2 ANQGSEA. CDR3 length: 15 residues. The junction had 16 bases not matched to a gene; V was cut back by 6 bases and J by 6 bases. The CDR3, as DNA: TGCAGCGTCCCACTAGGTCAGGGGGCATCGTCCGAGCAGTACTTC. This sequence encodes CSVPLGQGASSEQYF.

This clonotype has at least ten counts. The V call is TRBV28, the J call TRBJ2-7; 9 positions match TRBD2. The CDR3 is 13 amino acids. With V trimmed by 3 bases and J by 7 bases, 4 bases remained unmatched. Germline V CDR1 and CDR2: MDHEN, SYDVKM. CDR3 region: CASSFGLAGEQYF. The DNA for the CDR3 is TGTGCCAGCAGTTTCGGGCTAGCGGGAGAGCAGTACTTC.

CDR3 loop: CSAQHRYPNYGYTF. CDR3 nucleotide sequence: TGCAGTGCGCAACACCGGTACCCAAACTATGGCTACACCTTC. The chain is built from TRBV20-1 and TRBJ1-2; D unclear. The length of the CDR3 is 14 residues. Trimming left V 6 bases short and J 2 bases short, with 16 bases between. CDR1 and CDR2 from the germline V gene are DFQATT and SNEGSKA (reference sequence).

The CDR3 region has the DNA TGTGCCAGCAGCCCCCGGCTCTTCAATCAGCCCCAGCATTTT. It yields the protein CASSPRLFNQPQHF. The chain combines TRBV7-8 with TRBJ1-5, with no clear D. Per germline, CDR1 SGHVS and CDR2 FQNEAQ. The CDR3 has 14 amino acids. V was shortened by 5 bases and J by 3 bases, with 11 bases between the two germline ends.